This T cell receptor (beta chain) was captured by sequencing in a study of T cells after yellow fever vaccination. At the level of the study: SMART-Seq v4 Ultra Low Input prepared the low-cell-number fractions. Study-level results: A small proportion of clonotypes was detected in both the CD4 and CD8 compartments. Though it reached lower strength, the secondary response hit its peak faster, day 5 versus 15.

About this clonotype: Its antigen is still unknown.

TCR cDNA was made by 5'RACE template switching, adding a universal primer site and UMIs. Each CDR3 protein is one row after TCRdb ran MiXCR on the 5' RACE reads. The repertoire holds 200,000 to 300,000 distinct CDR3 sequences, with 10% to 15% as singletons. CDR1 is LNHDA, CDR2 SQIVND, per germline (reference sequence). Trimming removed 9 bases from V and 0 bases from J, with 9 bases in between. This CDR3 comprises 13 residues. The sequence was obtained from a man aged 25-45 years who received the YFV17D yellow fever vaccine. Source: CD4+ T cells sorted from PBMCs, taken 45 days after the yellow fever booster vaccination. The chain combines TRBV19 with TRBJ2-1; D ambiguous. Here the CDR3 reads CARTAVSYNEQFF. CDR3 coding DNA: TGTGCCAGGACGGCGGTCTCCTACAATGAGCAGTTCTTC.